Listed below are T cell receptor beta chains from one sample, sequenced in a study of Graves' ophthalmopathy and Graves' hyperthyroidism. TCRdb called the multiplex PCR reads again in MiXCR, with one record for every CDR3 protein. The data show about 740,000 distinct CDR3 sequences, 40% seen once. The specimen was peripheral blood. The origin of the receptors is an adult man with Graves' ophthalmopathy. Both conserved end residues are part of each CDR3. The D gene is left open where the match is weak. Rows may omit the clone size; those that give it use once, few, many or a size class.

J gene,D gene,clone size,V gene,CDR3 protein,CDR3 DNA
TRBJ2-7,TRBD1,few,TRBV20-1,CSPGDRGYEQYF,TGCAGTCCAGGAGACAGGGGGTACGAGCAGTACTTC
TRBJ2-5,NA,few,TRBV11-2,CASTNLEAGETQYF,TGTGCCAGCACCAATCTCGAGGCTGGGGAGACCCAGTACTTC
TRBJ1-2,TRBD1,many,TRBV7-8,CASSSLQGVGYTF,TGTGCCAGCAGCTCACTCCAGGGGGTGGGCTACACCTTC
TRBJ2-6,TRBD2,few,TRBV7-9,CASSQDLAAGANVLTF,TGCGCCAGCAGCCAAGATCTAGCGGCTGGGGCCAACGTCCTGACTTTC
TRBJ2-7,NA,NA,TRBV2,CASSLLAARSYEQYF,TGTGCCAGCAGTTTATTGGCAGCCCGCTCCTACGAGCAGTACTTC
TRBJ2-6,TRBD1,many,TRBV7-8,CASSPTGDGANVLTF,TGTGCCAGCAGCCCGACAGGGGATGGGGCCAACGTCCTGACTTTC
TRBJ1-2,TRBD1,NA,TRBV15,CATSRLEDRGQGGYTF,TGTGCCACCAGCAGATTGGAGGACAGGGGGCAAGGGGGCTACACCTTC
TRBJ1-2,NA,few,TRBV7-9,CASSLGAQANYGYTF,TGTGCCAGCAGCTTAGGGGCACAGGCCAACTATGGCTACACCTTC
TRBJ1-1,TRBD1,NA,TRBV12-3/TRBV12-4,CASNRQGTNTEAFF,TGTGCCAGCAACAGACAGGGAACAAACACTGAAGCTTTCTTT
TRBJ1-2,NA,few,TRBV7-9,CASSLIGMADNYGYTF,TGTGCCAGCAGTTTAATAGGGATGGCCGATAACTATGGCTACACCTTC
TRBJ2-7,NA,few,TRBV9,CASSVSREKQYF,TGTGCCAGCAGCGTATCCAGGGAGAAGCAGTACTTC
TRBJ2-5,NA,NA,TRBV20-1,CSARTVTGEGETQYF,TGCAGTGCTAGAACCGTCACAGGGGAGGGAGAGACCCAGTACTTC
TRBJ2-1,NA,NA,TRBV25-1,CASSERVATYNEQFF,TGTGCCAGCAGTGAGAGAGTTGCTACCTACAATGAGCAGTTCTTC
TRBJ2-5,NA,many,TRBV7-2,CASSSRQHQETQYF,TGTGCCAGCAGCTCGCGACAGCACCAAGAGACCCAGTACTTC
TRBJ1-2,NA,NA,TRBV11-1,CASSVQQGHYGYTF,TGTGCCAGCAGCGTTCAACAGGGACACTATGGCTACACCTTC
TRBJ2-7,TRBD1,many,TRBV11-2,CASNTGTGNHEQYF,TGTGCCAGCAACACCGGGACAGGGAACCACGAGCAGTACTTC
TRBJ2-7,TRBD2,NA,TRBV15,CATSAAGGSSYEQYF,TGTGCCACCAGCGCGGCGGGGGGGAGTTCCTACGAGCAGTACTTC
TRBJ1-4,NA,NA,TRBV7-2,CASSLEMETNEKLFF,TGTGCCAGCAGCTTAGAGATGGAGACTAATGAAAAACTGTTTTTT
TRBJ2-7,NA,NA,TRBV7-3,CASSLDSSSGRDEQYF,TGTGCCAGCAGCTTAGATTCGTCTAGTGGACGGGACGAGCAGTACTTC
TRBJ2-5,NA,NA,TRBV12-3/TRBV12-4,CASGTCGKTQYF,TGTGCCAGCGGAACATGTGGGAAGACCCAGTACTTC
TRBJ1-2,TRBD1,many,TRBV25-1,CASSSSTGDYGYTF,TGTGCCAGCAGTTCCTCTACAGGGGACTATGGCTACACCTTC
TRBJ1-4,TRBD1,NA,TRBV7-2,CASSPWGQGSNEKLFF,TGTGCCAGCAGCCCCTGGGGACAGGGCAGTAATGAAAAACTGTTTTTT
TRBJ1-4,NA,NA,TRBV29-1,CSASLAGISNEKLFF,TGCAGTGCTAGTTTAGCCGGAATCTCTAATGAAAAACTGTTTTTT
TRBJ2-5,NA,NA,TRBV7-9,CASSLTGPDPQETQYF,TGTGCCAGCAGCTTAACGGGGCCAGACCCTCAAGAGACCCAGTACTTC
TRBJ2-7,NA,few,TRBV20-1,CSAMTSPYEQYF,TGCAGTGCTATGACTAGTCCCTACGAGCAGTACTTC
TRBJ1-2,TRBD1,NA,TRBV3-1,CASSRLGQGGGTNYGYTF,TGTGCCAGCAGCCGCTTGGGACAGGGAGGAGGAACTAACTATGGCTACACCTTC
TRBJ1-1,TRBD1,once,TRBV28,CASSGTGGNMNTEAFF,TGTGCCAGCAGTGGGACAGGGGGCAATATGAACACTGAAGCTTTCTTT
TRBJ2-3,TRBD2,NA,TRBV10-3,CAISVGGGTDTQYF,TGTGCCATCAGTGTCGGGGGGGGCACAGATACGCAGTATTTT
TRBJ2-7,NA,NA,TRBV29-1,CSVEWLADYEQYF,TGCAGCGTTGAATGGCTAGCCGATTACGAGCAGTACTTC
TRBJ1-1,TRBD1,many,TRBV9,CASSSQGAQTEAFF,TGTGCCAGCAGCTCCCAGGGGGCACAGACTGAAGCTTTCTTT
TRBJ1-2,TRBD1,many,TRBV7-2,CASSPQGARVGYTF,TGTGCCAGCAGCCCTCAGGGGGCGAGAGTTGGCTACACCTTC
TRBJ2-7,TRBD2,few,TRBV7-9,CASSLDRGGTRIYEQYF,TGTGCCAGCAGCTTAGACCGGGGGGGGACTAGGATATACGAGCAGTACTTC